This T cell receptor (beta chain) derives from a study of blood T cell repertoires in COVID-19. Sequencing used immunoSEQ multiplex PCR; TCRdb keeps in-frame clones, though not all of them. The repertoire holds about 47,000 clones, with roughly 70% as singletons. This clone showed up just a few times. V lost 0 bases and J 5 bases, leaving 7 bases between the germline ends. Per germline, CDR1 SNHLY and CDR2 FYNNEI. CDR3 length: 14 amino acids. The chain has TRBV2 and TRBJ2-2; D is possibly TRBD2 (5 bases). The clonotype was recovered from a woman between 65 and 79 years old with acute or convalescent COVID-19. The sequenced material came from peripheral blood. CDR3 residues: CASSEAGETGELFF. The CDR3 DNA is TGTGCCAGCAGTGAAGCCGGGGAGACCGGGGAGCTGTTTTTT.